This TCR beta chain derives from a study of identical twins. General observations from the study: Where out-of-frame alpha sequences were twin-shared, they showed excess low generation probability. Analyses of zero insertions could be partly confounded by invariant MAIT and iNKT cells.

With respect to this clonotype: The antigen remains unidentified.

MiXCR was run by TCRdb on the 5' RACE reads, yielding one entry per CDR3 protein. The sample has hundreds of thousands of distinct CDR3 sequences; about 20% are singletons. This CDR3 is built from 19 residues. Losses at the gene ends were 6 bases for V and 1 base for J; bases not matched to a gene: 12. Per the germline V gene, CDR1 is MNHNS and CDR2 is SASEGT. This sample was shared with a second study, whose subject was T cells expressing NK-cell markers. That study reports: Sorted CD3+CD56-NKG2C+, CD3+CD56+NKG2C+ and CD3+CD56+NKG2C- T cells supplied the TCR beta repertoires. There were several donors in whom these clonotypes also led the CD3+CD56-NKG2C+ fraction.

This TCR came from a young woman in good health. The sample comprised PBMCs. The rearrangement uses TRBV6-1 and TRBJ2-1; TRBD2 aligns across 13 bases. The CDR3 DNA reads TGTGCCAGCAGGCGATCCGGGACTAGCGGGATTAGTTCCTACAATGAGCAGTTCTTC. As protein: CASRRSGTSGISSYNEQFF.